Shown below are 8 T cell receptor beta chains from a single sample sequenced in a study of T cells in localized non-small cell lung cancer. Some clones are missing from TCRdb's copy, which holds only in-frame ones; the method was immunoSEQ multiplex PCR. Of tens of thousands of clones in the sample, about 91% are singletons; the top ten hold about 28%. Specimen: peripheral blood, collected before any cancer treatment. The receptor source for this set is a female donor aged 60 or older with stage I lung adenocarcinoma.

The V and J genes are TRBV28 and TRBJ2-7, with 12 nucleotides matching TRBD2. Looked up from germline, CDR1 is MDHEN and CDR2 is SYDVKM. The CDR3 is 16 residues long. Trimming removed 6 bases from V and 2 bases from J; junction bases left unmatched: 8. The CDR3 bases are TGTGCCAGCAGCCCAAGTGGACTAGCGGGGACCTACGAGCAGTACTTC. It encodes CASSPSGLAGTYEQYF.

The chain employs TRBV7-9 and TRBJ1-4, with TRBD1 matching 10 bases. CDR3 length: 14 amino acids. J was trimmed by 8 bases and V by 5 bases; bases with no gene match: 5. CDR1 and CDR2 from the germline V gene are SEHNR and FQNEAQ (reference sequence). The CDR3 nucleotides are TGTGCCAGCAGCGACGGGACAGGGGAAGAAAAACTGTTTTTT. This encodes CASSDGTGEEKLFF.

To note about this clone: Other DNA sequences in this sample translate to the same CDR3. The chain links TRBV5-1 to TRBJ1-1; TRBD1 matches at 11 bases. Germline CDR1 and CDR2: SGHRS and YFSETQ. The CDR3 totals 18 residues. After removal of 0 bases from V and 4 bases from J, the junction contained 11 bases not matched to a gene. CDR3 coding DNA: TGCGCCAGCAGCTTGGCATCCGGGACAGGGGGTTATTCCACTGAAGCTTTCTTT. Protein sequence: CASSLASGTGGYSTEAFF.

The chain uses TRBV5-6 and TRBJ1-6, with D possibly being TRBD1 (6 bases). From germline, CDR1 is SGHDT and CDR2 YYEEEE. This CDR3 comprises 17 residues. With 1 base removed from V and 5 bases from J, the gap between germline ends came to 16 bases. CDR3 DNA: TGTGCCAGCAGCTTGTCGCGGGGGCCACGGAATAATTCACCCCTCCACTTT. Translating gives CASSLSRGPRNNSPLHF.

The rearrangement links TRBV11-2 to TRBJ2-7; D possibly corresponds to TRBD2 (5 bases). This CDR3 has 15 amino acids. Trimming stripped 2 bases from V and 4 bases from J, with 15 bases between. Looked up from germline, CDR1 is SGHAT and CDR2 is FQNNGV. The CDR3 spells CASSLSSGPLYEQYF. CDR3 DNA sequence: TGTGCCAGCAGCTTATCCAGCGGACCGTTATACGAGCAGTACTTC.

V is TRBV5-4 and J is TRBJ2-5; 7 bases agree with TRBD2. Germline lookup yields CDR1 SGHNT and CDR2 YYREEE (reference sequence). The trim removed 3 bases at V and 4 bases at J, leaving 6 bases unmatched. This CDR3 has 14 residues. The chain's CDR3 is CASSSRLAGETQYF. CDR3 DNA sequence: TGTGCCAGCAGCTCGAGACTAGCCGGAGAGACCCAGTACTTC. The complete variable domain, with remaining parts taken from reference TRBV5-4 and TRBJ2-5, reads ETGVTQSPTHLIKTRGQQVTLRCSSQSGHNTVSWYQQALGQGPQFIFQYYREEENGRGNFPPRFSGLQFPNYSSELNVNALELDDSALYLCASSSRLAGETQYFGPGTRLLVL.

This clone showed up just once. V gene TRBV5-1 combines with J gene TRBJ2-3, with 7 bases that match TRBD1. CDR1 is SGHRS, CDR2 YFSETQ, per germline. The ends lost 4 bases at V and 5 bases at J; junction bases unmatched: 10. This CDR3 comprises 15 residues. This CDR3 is CASSAYRGAVDTQYF. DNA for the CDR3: TGCGCCAGCAGCGCGTACAGGGGCGCAGTAGATACGCAGTATTTT.

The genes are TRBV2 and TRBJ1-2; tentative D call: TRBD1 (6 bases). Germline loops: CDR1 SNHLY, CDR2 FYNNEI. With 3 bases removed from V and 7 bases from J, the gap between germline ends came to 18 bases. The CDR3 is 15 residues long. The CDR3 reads CASSDGARGARGYTF. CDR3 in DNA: TGTGCCAGCAGTGATGGGGCACGGGGGGCGCGTGGCTACACCTTC.